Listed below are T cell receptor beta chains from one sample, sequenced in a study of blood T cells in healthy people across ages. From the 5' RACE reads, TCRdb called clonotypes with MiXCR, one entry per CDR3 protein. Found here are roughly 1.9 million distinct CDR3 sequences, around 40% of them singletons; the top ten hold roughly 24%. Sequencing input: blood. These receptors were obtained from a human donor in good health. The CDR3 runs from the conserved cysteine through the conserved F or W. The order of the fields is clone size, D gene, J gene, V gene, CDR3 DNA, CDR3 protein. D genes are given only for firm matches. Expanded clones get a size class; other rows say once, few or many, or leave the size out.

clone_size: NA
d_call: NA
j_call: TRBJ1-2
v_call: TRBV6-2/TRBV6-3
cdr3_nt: TGTGCCAGCAGTGGATCCCTCGCGTCCTCTAACTATGGCTACACCTTC
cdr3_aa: CASSGSLASSNYGYTF

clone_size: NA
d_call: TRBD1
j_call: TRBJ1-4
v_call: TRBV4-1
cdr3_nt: TGCGCCAGCAGCCTAAGCCCGGGACAGGGAGGGGAAAAACTGTTTTTT
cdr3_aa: CASSLSPGQGGEKLFF

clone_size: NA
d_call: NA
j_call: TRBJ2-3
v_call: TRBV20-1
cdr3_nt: TGCAGTGCTAGGGCGTGGGCCATCGATACGCAGTATTTT
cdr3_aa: CSARAWAIDTQYF

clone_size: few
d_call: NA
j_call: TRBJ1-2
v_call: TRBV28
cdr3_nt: TGTGCCAGCAGCTACCCGGACAGAGCGGAGGGCTATGGCTACACCTTC
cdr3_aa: CASSYPDRAEGYGYTF

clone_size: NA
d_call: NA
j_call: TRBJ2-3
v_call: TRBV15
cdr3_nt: TGTGCCACCAGCAGAGATCTCGGGGGCGCGGGTACGCAGTATTTT
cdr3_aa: CATSRDLGGAGTQYF

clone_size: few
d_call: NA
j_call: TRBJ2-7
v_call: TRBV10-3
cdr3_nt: TGTGCCACCCAAACCCCGACAGGTGGCGAGCAGTACTTC
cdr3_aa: CATQTPTGGEQYF

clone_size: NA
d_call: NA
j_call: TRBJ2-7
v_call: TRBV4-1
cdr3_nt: TGCGCCAGCAGCCAAGGACAGTACGGCTACGAACAGTACTTC
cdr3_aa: CASSQGQYGYEQYF

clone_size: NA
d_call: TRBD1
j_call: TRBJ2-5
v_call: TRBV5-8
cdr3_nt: TGTGCCAGCAGTGCAACAGGGGGCACCAAGGCGACCCAGTACTTC
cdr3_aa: CASSATGGTKATQYF

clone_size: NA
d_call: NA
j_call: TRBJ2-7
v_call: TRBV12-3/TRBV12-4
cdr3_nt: TGTGCCAGCAGTTTCGTCAGAGGGGACGAGCAGTACTTC
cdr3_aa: CASSFVRGDEQYF

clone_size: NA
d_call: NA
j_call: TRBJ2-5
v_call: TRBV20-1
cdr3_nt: TGCAGTGCTAGAGATCCCTACGGGACTGAAAGGACCCAGTACTTC
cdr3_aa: CSARDPYGTERTQYF

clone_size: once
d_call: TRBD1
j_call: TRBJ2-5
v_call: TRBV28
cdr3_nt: TGTGCCAGCAGTTTATTCTTCTGGGACAGGGGGCAGGAGACCCAGTACTTC
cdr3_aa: CASSLFFWDRGQETQYF

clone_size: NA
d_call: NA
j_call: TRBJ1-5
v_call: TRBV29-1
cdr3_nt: TGCAGCGTTGTATGGGGAGGTTATAGCAATCAGCCCCAGCATTTT
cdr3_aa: CSVVWGGYSNQPQHF

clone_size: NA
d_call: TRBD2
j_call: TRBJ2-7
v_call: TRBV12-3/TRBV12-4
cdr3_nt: TGTGTCAGCAGTTTTCTAGCGGGGTCCTACGAGCAGTACTTC
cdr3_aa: CVSSFLAGSYEQYF

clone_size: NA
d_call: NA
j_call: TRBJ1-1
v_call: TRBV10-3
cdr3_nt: TGTGCCATCAGTGTCTGGGGGGGGGACACTGAAGCTTTCTTT
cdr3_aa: CAISVWGGDTEAFF

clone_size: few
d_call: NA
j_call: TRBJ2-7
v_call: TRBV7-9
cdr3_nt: TGTGCCAGCAGCTTAGCGGGGCAGGTGGGACAGTACTTC
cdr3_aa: CASSLAGQVGQYF

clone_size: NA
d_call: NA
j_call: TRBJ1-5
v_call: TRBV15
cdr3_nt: TGTGCCACCAGCAGAGATTGGAAGAGCAATCAGCCCCAGCATTTT
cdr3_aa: CATSRDWKSNQPQHF

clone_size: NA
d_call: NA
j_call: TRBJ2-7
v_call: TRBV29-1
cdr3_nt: TGCAGCGTTGAGCCCCAGGGTCACTCCTACGAGCAGTACTTC
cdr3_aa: CSVEPQGHSYEQYF

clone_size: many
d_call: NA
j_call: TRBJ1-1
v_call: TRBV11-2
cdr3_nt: TGTGCCAGCAGCTTAGGGATCGGGAACACTGAAGCTTTCTTT
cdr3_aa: CASSLGIGNTEAFF

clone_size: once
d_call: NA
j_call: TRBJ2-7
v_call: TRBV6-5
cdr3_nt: TGTGCCGGCAGAGCGGCCGGGACTTCCGGCCACGAGCAGTACTTC
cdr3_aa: CAGRAAGTSGHEQYF

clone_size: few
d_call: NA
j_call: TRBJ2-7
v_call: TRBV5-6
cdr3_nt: TGTGCCAGCAGCTCGAAGAGGCCGTACGAGCAGTACTTC
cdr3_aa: CASSSKRPYEQYF

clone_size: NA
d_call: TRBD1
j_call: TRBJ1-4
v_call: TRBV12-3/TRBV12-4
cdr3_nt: TGTGCCAGCAGTCGTACAGGGGGTGCTAATGAAAAACTGTTTTTT
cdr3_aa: CASSRTGGANEKLFF

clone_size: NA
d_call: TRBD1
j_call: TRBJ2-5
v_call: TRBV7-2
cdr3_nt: TGTGCCAGCAGCTGTGACAGGGGACAAGAGACCCAGTACTTC
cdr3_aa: CASSCDRGQETQYF

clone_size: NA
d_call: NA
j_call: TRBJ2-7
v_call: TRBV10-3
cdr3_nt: TGTACCACCGGGATTCACTACGAGCAGTACTTC
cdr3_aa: CTTGIHYEQYF

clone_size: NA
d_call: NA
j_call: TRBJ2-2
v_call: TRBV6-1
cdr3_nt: TGTGCCAGCAGTGAATTTGGGCAGGTCGACGGGGAGCTGTTTTTT
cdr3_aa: CASSEFGQVDGELFF

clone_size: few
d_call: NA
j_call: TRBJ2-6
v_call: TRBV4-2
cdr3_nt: TGTGCCAGCACTTTACAGGGTTCTGGGGCCAACGTCCTGACTTTC
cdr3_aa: CASTLQGSGANVLTF

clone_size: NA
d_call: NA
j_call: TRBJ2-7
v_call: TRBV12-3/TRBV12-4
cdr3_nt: TGTGCCAGCAGTTTGGCTCTGGTGAGCTCCTACGAGCAGTACTTC
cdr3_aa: CASSLALVSSYEQYF

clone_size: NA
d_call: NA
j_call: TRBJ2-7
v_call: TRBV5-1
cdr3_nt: TGCGCCAGCAGCTTGGGGACATCCGGAAATGAGCAGTACTTC
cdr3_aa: CASSLGTSGNEQYF